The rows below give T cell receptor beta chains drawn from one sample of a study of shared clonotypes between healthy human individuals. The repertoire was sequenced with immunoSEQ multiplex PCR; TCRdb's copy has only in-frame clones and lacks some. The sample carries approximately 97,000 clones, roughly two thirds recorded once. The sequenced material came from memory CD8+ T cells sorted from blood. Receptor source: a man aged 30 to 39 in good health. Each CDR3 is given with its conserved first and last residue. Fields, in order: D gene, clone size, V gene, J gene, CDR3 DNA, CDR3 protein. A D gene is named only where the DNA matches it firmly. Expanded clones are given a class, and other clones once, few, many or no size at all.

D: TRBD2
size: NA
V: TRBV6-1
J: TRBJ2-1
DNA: TGTGCCAGCAGGGGGGGACTAGCGGGTTACAATGAGCAGTTCTTC
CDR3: CASRGGLAGYNEQFF

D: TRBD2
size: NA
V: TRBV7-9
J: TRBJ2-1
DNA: TGTGCCAGCAGCCCTAGCGGGTTCCTTGGTGAGCAGTTCTTC
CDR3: CASSPSGFLGEQFF

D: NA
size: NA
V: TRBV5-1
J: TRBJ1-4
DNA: TGCGCCAGCAGCCTTGGAGTATCTAATGAAAAACTGTTTTTT
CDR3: CASSLGVSNEKLFF

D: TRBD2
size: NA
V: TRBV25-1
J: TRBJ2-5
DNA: TGTGCCAGCAGTTTTGCCAATGAGACTAGCGGAGTTCAAGAGACCCAGTACTTC
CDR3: CASSFANETSGVQETQYF

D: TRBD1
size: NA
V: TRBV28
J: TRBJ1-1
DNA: TGTGCCAGCAGTTTGCCACAGGGGGCACTTAACACTGAAGCTTTCTTT
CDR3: CASSLPQGALNTEAFF

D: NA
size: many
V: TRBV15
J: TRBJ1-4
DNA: TGTGCCACCAGCAGAGATTTCGAGACAGAGAATGAAAAACTGTTTTTT
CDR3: CATSRDFETENEKLFF

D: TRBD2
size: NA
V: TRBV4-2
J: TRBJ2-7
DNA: TGTGCCAGCAGCCAAGAGTGGCCGGGAGGGATCCACGAGCAGTACTTC
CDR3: CASSQEWPGGIHEQYF

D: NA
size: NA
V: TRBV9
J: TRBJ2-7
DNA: TGTGCCAGCAGCGGGGACGGGTACGAGCAGTACTTC
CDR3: CASSGDGYEQYF

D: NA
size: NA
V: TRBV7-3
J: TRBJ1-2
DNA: TGTGCCAGCAGCCCAGGGTATGGTAGCTATGGCTACACCTTC
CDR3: CASSPGYGSYGYTF

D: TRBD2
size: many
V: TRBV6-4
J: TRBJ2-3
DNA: TGTGCCAGCAGTCGTCTAGCGGGAGACAGCACAGATACGCAGTATTTT
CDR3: CASSRLAGDSTDTQYF

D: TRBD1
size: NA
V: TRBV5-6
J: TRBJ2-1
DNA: TGTGCCAGCAGCTATGGGACAGGTTTGAATGAGCAGTTCTTC
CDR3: CASSYGTGLNEQFF

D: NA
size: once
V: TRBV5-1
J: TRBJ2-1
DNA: TGCGCCAGCAGCGCCCTCGACTCCTACAATGAGCAGTTCTTC
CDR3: CASSALDSYNEQFF

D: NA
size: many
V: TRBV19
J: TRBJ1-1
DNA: TGTGCCAGTAGTATACAGGGGATGAACACTGAAGCTTTCTTT
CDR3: CASSIQGMNTEAFF

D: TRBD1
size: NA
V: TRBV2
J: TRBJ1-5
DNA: TGTGCCAGCAGTGAGGACAGGGGGTATACTCAGCCCCAGCATTTT
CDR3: CASSEDRGYTQPQHF

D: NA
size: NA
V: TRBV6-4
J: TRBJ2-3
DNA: TGTGCCAGCAGTGACTCAGCTAGCCCAGATACGCAGTATTTT
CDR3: CASSDSASPDTQYF

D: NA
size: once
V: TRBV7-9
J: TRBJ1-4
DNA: TGTGCCAGCAGCTTAGTACAGGGTGATAATGAAAAACTGTTTTTT
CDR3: CASSLVQGDNEKLFF

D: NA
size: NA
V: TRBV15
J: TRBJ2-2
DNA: TGTGCCACCAGCAGAGGTCAGGTTTTCGCCGGGGAGCTGTTTTTT
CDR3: CATSRGQVFAGELFF

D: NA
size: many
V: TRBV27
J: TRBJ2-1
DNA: TGTGCCAGCAGTTGGGGTGGGCCAGATGAGCAGTTCTTC
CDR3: CASSWGGPDEQFF

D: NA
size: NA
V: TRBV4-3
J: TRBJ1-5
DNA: TGCGCCAGCAGCCTTGACAGGTTTAGCAATCAGCCCCAGCATTTT
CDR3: CASSLDRFSNQPQHF

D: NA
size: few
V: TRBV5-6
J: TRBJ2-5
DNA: TGTGCCAGCAGCTTGAGAGAGACCCAGTACTTC
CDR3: CASSLRETQYF

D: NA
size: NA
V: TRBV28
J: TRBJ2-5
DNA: TGTGCCAGCACGCCCGAAGGTTGGGAGACCCAGTACTTC
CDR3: CASTPEGWETQYF

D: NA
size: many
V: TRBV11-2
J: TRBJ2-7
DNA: TGTGCCAGCAGCCTTTCGGGACAACTCTACGAGCAGTACTTC
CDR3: CASSLSGQLYEQYF

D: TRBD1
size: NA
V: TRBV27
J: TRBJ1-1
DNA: TGTGCCAGCAGTTTAAGCCAGGGGGCGGACACTGAAGCTTTCTTT
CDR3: CASSLSQGADTEAFF

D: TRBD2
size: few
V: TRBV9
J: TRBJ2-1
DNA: TGTGCCAGCAGCGACCGAACTAGCGGGACGAACAATGAGCAGTTCTTC
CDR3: CASSDRTSGTNNEQFF

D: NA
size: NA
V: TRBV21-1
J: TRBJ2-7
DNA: TGTGCCAGCAGCAGTCGCCGCCCCGAGCAGTACTTC
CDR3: CASSSRRPEQYF

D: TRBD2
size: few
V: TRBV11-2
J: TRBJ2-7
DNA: TGTGCCAGCAGACTGGGACTAGCGGCCTACGAGCAGTACTTC
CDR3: CASRLGLAAYEQYF

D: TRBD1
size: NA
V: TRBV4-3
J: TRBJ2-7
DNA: TGCGCCAGCAGCCAAGAAGCGGACAGGGGATTGGGTTACGAGCAGTACTTC
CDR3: CASSQEADRGLGYEQYF

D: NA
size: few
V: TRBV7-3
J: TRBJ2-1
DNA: TGTGCCAGCAGCTTAACGGGCCTAGTCAATGAGCAGTTCTTC
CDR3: CASSLTGLVNEQFF

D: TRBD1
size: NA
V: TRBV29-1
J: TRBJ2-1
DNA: TGCAGCGTTTCCGGGACAGGGACTCGTAATGAGCAGTTCTTC
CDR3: CSVSGTGTRNEQFF

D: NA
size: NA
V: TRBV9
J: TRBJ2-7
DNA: TGTGCCAGCAGCATTCTAGGAGACAGCCCCTACGACGAGCAGTACTTC
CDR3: CASSILGDSPYDEQYF

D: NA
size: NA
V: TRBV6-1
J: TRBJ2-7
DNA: TGTGCCAGCAGTAAAATAAAGGGTAGCTCCTACGAGCAGTACTTC
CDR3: CASSKIKGSSYEQYF

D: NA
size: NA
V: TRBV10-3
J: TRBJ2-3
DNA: TGTGCCATCAGGGGTGGGAGCACAGATACGCAGTATTTT
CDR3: CAIRGGSTDTQYF

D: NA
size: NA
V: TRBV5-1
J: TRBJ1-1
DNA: TGCGCCAGCAGCCTTAACACTGAAGCTTTCTTT
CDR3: CASSLNTEAFF

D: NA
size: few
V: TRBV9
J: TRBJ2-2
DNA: TGTGCCAGCAGCGAAAACACCGGGGAGCTGTTTTTT
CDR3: CASSENTGELFF

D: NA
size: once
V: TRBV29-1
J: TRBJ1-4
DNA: TGCAGCGTTGGGTACGATTCTAATGAAAAACTGTTTTTT
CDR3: CSVGYDSNEKLFF

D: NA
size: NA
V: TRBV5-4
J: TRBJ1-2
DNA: TGTGCCAGCAGCTTGGGAGGGACCTATGGCTACACCTTC
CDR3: CASSLGGTYGYTF

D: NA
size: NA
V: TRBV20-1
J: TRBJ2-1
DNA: TGCAGTGCTCTGCGGGGTGAGCAGTTCTTC
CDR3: CSALRGEQFF

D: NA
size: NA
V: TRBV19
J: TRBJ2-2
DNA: TGTGCCAGTAGAACCACAGGGTTCGGCGGGGAGCTGTTTTTT
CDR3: CASRTTGFGGELFF

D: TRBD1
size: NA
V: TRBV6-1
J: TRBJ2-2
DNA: TGTGCAGGACAGGGGGAGAACACCGGGGAGCTGTTTTTT
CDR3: CAGQGENTGELFF

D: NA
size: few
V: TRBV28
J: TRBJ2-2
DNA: TGTGCCAGCAGTGTGGGGACCCAAGAGGTCGGGGAGCTGTTTTTT
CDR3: CASSVGTQEVGELFF

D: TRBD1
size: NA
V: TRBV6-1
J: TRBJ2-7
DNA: TGTGCCAGCAGCCGGGACAGGGACTACGAGCAGTACTTC
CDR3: CASSRDRDYEQYF

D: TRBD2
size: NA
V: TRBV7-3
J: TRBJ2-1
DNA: TGTGCCAGCAGCTTAGAGGGACTAGCGGGCGGTGAGCAGTTCTTC
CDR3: CASSLEGLAGGEQFF

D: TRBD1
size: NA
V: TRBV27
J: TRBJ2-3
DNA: TGTGCCAGCAGTCACAAAGGGGGCCGAGGCCCCACAGATACGCAGTATTTT
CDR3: CASSHKGGRGPTDTQYF

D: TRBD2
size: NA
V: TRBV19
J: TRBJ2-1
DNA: TGTGCCAGTACCCTCGGACTAGCGGGGTTTTACAATGAGCAGTTCTTC
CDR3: CASTLGLAGFYNEQFF

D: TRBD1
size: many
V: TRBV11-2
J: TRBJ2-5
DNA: TGTGCCAGCAGCTCGGGGACAGGGTACGCGGAGACCCAGTACTTC
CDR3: CASSSGTGYAETQYF

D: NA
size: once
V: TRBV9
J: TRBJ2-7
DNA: TGTGCCAGCAGCGTAGCATGGGACCGATACTCCTACGAGCAGTACTTC
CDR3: CASSVAWDRYSYEQYF

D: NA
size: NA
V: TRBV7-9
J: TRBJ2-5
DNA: TGTGCCAGCAGCTTATATATTTCTCCTAACAAAGAGACCCAGTACTTC
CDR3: CASSLYISPNKETQYF

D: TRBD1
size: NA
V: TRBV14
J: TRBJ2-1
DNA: TGTGCCAGCAGCCGAATTCCGGGACAGGGAGTCAATGAGCAGTTCTTC
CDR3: CASSRIPGQGVNEQFF